Detailed here is one T cell receptor beta chain. Its antigen remains unknown. The sample originates from a study of cytomegalovirus exposure and HLA in healthy donors. Study-wide context: A data release that came early held tens of millions of unique TCRs from HLA-typed donors.

Study-wide findings and caveats: A further, later analysis showed that HLA-associated TCR beta chains (compared with equally common others) were more clonally expanded. The analysis excluded some indistinguishable V segments, including TRBV6-2 and TRBV6-3.

Germline assignment: CDR1 SEHNR and CDR2 FQNEAQ (reference sequence). The CDR3 is 14 residues long. V was clipped by 4 bases and J by 5 bases; unmatched bases: 7. The PCR made use of 60 Vbeta and 13 Jbeta primers. The method was immunoSEQ multiplex PCR; TCRdb's version includes in-frame clones alone and lacks a portion of them. The repertoire holds tens of thousands of clones, with 60% to 85% as singletons. The clonotype was recovered from a male donor in good health and CMV-seronegative. The chain recombines TRBV7-9 with TRBJ2-7; 8 nucleotides agree with TRBD1. The sequenced sample was PBMCs. This chain's CDR3 is CASSSSGQANEQYF. For the CDR3, the DNA is TGTGCCAGCAGCTCCTCGGGACAGGCTAACGAGCAGTACTTC.